What follows are 31 T cell receptor beta chains derived from one specimen sequenced in a study of graft-versus-host responses after intestinal transplantation. Repertoires were generated with immunoSEQ multiplex PCR, while TCRdb's copy carries only in-frame clones and drops some. The data show 95,000 or so clones, with 90% seen just once and roughly 15% held by the top ten. This specimen was PBMCs, taken around 450 days after intestinal transplant. The receptors here all came from a human patient who received an intestinal transplant, so some T cells may come from the graft donor.

This clone showed up just once. The chain recombines TRBV5-1 with TRBJ1-1, with TRBD1 as a possible D gene (5 bases). V was trimmed by 1 base and J by 3 bases, leaving 10 bases between them. The CDR3 is 14 residues long. Germline V CDR1 and CDR2: SGHRS, YFSETQ. CDR3 sequence reads: CASSLRGLDTEAFF. Written as DNA, the CDR3 is TGCGCCAGCAGCTTGAGGGGCCTGGACACTGAAGCTTTCTTT.

The V call is TRBV6-5, the J call TRBJ2-7, with D tentatively TRBD1 (6 bases). CDR3 length: 14 residues. Germline V lookup: CDR1 MNHEY, CDR2 SVGAGI. Trimming took off 2 bases at V and 0 bases at J, with 8 bases between the two ends. This chain's CDR3 is CASSYGQYSYEQYF. CDR3 DNA sequence: TGTGCCAGCAGTTACGGACAGTACTCCTACGAGCAGTACTTC.

Here the CDR3 reads CASRRTGETQYF. CDR3 nucleotide sequence: TGTGCCAGCAGGCGGACGGGAGAGACCCAGTACTTC. The chain recombines TRBV6-5 with TRBJ2-5; D is ambiguous. Germline CDR1 and CDR2: MNHEY and SVGAGI. The germline V and J ends were trimmed by 6 bases and 4 bases, with 9 bases remaining between them. This CDR3 contains 12 residues.

The V call is TRBV7-2, the J call TRBJ1-2; D not resolved. The V end lost 5 bases, the J end lost 2 bases, and 9 bases lay between the germline ends. Germline assignment: CDR1 SGHTA and CDR2 FQGNSA. The CDR3 runs to 13 residues. CDR3 nucleotides: TGTGCCAGCAGCCCCCATCTAAACTATGGCTACACCTTC. The encoded protein is CASSPHLNYGYTF.

The J gene is TRBJ2-2, the V gene TRBV7-6; the D is unclear. Germline V gene lookup returns CDR1 SGHVS and CDR2 FNYEAQ. V lost 5 bases to trimming and J lost 5 bases, with 3 bases between them. This CDR3 comprises 11 residues. CDR3 nucleotide sequence: TGTGCCAGCAGCGTAACCGGGGAGCTGTTTTTT. It translates to CASSVTGELFF.

This chain links TRBV5-4 with TRBJ1-2; 9 bases line up with TRBD1. The V gene's germline CDR1 is SGHNT and CDR2 YYREEE (reference sequence). CDR3 length: 14 amino acids. V lost 7 bases to trimming and J lost 4 bases; unmatched junction nucleotides: 8. CDR3 bases: TGTGCCAGCGCTCCGGGACAGGGTATCTATGGCTACACCTTC. Its protein is CASAPGQGIYGYTF.

This chain links TRBV7-8 with TRBJ1-2; the match to TRBD1 covers 8 bases. V trimming: 0 bases; J trimming: 8 bases; junction bases outside the gene matches: 8. This CDR3 contains 15 residues. The germline CDR1 and CDR2 sequences are SGHVS and FQNEAQ. The CDR3 DNA follows: TGTGCCAGCAGCTTAGCGACAGGGGAGGGCGAGGGCTACACCTTC. Its translation is CASSLATGEGEGYTF.

The rearrangement joins TRBV4-1 to TRBJ2-7, with D possibly TRBD2 on 6 matching bases. Germline values: CDR1 MGHRA, CDR2 YSYEKL. The CDR3 length is 14 residues. Trimming pared 1 base from V and 1 base from J, leaving 8 bases between. CDR3 residues: CASSQGGESYEQYF. The CDR3, as DNA: TGCGCCAGCAGCCAAGGCGGGGAATCCTACGAGCAGTACTTC.

Concerning this clone: Other DNA sequences within the sample encode an identical CDR3. The chain uses TRBV5-1 and TRBJ1-6, with D perhaps TRBD1 (5 bases). Trimming shortened V by 0 bases and J by 7 bases, and 5 bases separated the two germline ends. The CDR3 runs to 13 residues. Germline CDR1 and CDR2: SGHRS and YFSETQ. The chain's CDR3 is CASSLGDNSPLHF. The CDR3 nucleotides are TGCGCCAGCAGCTTGGGGGACAATTCACCCCTCCACTTT.

The chain recombines TRBV9 with TRBJ1-5, with D perhaps matching TRBD1 (6 bases). Trimming left V 2 bases short and J 10 bases short, with 13 bases between. Germline CDR1 and CDR2: SGDLS and YYNGEE. The CDR3 loop spans 13 amino acids. CDR3 bases: TGTGCCAGCAGCGTCGGGGGCGTCCGACCCCAGCATTTT. Protein sequence: CASSVGGVRPQHF.

The chain joins TRBV7-9 to TRBJ2-1; 7 positions match TRBD1. V lost 1 base, J lost 7 bases, and 4 bases stayed unmatched. CDR1 SEHNR and CDR2 FQNEAQ come from the germline V gene (reference sequence). The CDR3 loop spans 14 amino acids. CDR3 DNA sequence: TGTGCCAGCAGCTTAGAGGACAGGCGGAATGAGCAGTTCTTC. It encodes CASSLEDRRNEQFF.

This clone was counted once. CDR3 in amino acids: CASSRQGSVRDEQFF. The CDR3 bases are TGTGCCAGCAGCCGACAGGGGTCGGTTCGGGATGAGCAGTTCTTC. The gene calls are TRBV5-6 and TRBJ2-1; 8 nucleotides align to TRBD1. V shed 4 bases, J shed 8 bases, and the junction held 11 bases outside the gene matches. The CDR3 totals 15 residues. CDR1 is SGHDT, CDR2 YYEEEE, per germline.

The CDR3 nucleotides read TGTGCCATCACCCACGGGGGGAACTATGGCTACACCTTC. It codes for CAITHGGNYGYTF. The chain combines TRBV10-3 with TRBJ1-2; the D gene is possibly TRBD1 (5 bases). Trimming removed 7 bases at V and 2 bases at J, with 11 bases between. The CDR3 runs 13 residues. In germline, CDR1 is ENHRY, CDR2 SYGVKD.

V gene TRBV5-1 combines with J gene TRBJ2-2, with a possible D match to TRBD1 (7 bases). Trimming pared 2 bases from V and 4 bases from J, leaving 12 bases between. Germline loops: CDR1 SGHRS, CDR2 YFSETQ. The CDR3 is made up of 15 amino acids. For the CDR3, the DNA is TGCGCCAGCAGCTTCAGGGGGGAGGCCACCGGGGAGCTGTTTTTT. This sequence encodes CASSFRGEATGELFF.

This clone was observed once. The chain joins TRBV7-6 to TRBJ2-1; D unclear. V was pared by 1 base and J by 7 bases, with 11 bases between. The CDR3 has 14 residues. Germline assignment: CDR1 SGHVS and CDR2 FNYEAQ. Here the CDR3 DNA reads TGTGCCAGCAGCTTAGAGGGCGACCCAAATGAGCAGTTCTTC. This gives the protein CASSLEGDPNEQFF. Full variable domain (missing parts from reference TRBV7-6 and TRBJ2-1): GAGVSQSPRYKVTKRGQDVALRCDPISGHVSLYWYRQALGQGPEFLTYFNYEAQQDKSGLPNDRFSAERPEGSISTLTIQRTEQRDSAMYRCASSLEGDPNEQFFGPGTRLTVL.

The chain couples TRBV11-3 to TRBJ2-7; no definite D call. The CDR3 length is 14 residues. The germline V gene encodes CDR1 SGHNT and CDR2 YENEEA. Trimming shortened V by 3 bases and J by 0 bases, and 9 bases separated the two germline ends. The CDR3 DNA reads TGTGCCAGCAGCTTGGGCGGCTCCTCCTACGAGCAGTACTTC. Its translation: CASSLGGSSYEQYF.

The chain joins TRBV7-3 to TRBJ1-1; TRBD1 matches 9 bases. This CDR3 region has 15 residues. Germline CDR1 is SGHTA and CDR2 is FQGTGA. After removal of 2 bases from V and 0 bases from J, the junction contained 1 base not matched to a gene. The CDR3 nucleotides read TGTGCCAGCAGCTTAGGGACAGGGATGAACACTGAAGCTTTCTTT. Translation gives CASSLGTGMNTEAFF.

A few counts support this clone. The chain joins TRBV25-1 to TRBJ1-1; the D is unclear. There are 12 residues in the CDR3. With 5 bases removed from V and 6 bases from J, the gap between germline ends came to 10 bases. Looked up from germline, CDR1 is MGHDK and CDR2 is SYGVNS. The CDR3 loop reads CASSRGRAEAFF. The DNA of the CDR3 is TGTGCCAGCAGTCGGGGTAGGGCTGAAGCTTTCTTT. Full variable domain (rest looked up from reference TRBV25-1 and TRBJ1-1): EADIYQTPRYLVIGTGKKITLECSQTMGHDKMYWYQQDPGMELHLIHYSYGVNSTEKGDLSSESTVSRIRTEHFPLTLESARPSHTSQYLCASSRGRAEAFFGQGTRLTVV.

This clone has only one observation. This sequence joins TRBV2 and TRBJ1-5; TRBD1 matches at 7 bases. Germline V gives CDR1 SNHLY, CDR2 FYNNEI. Trimming cost V 5 bases and J 4 bases; bases outside gene matches: 8. This CDR3 has 15 amino acids. CDR3 amino acids: CASSPDRVGNQPQHF. The CDR3, as DNA: TGTGCCAGCAGTCCAGACAGGGTTGGTAATCAGCCCCAGCATTTT.

The chain joins TRBV5-4 to TRBJ1-1; maybe TRBD1 (5 bases). Trimming removed 0 bases from V and 4 bases from J, with 13 bases in between. Germline CDR1 and CDR2: SGHNT and YYREEE (reference sequence). This CDR3 has 15 residues. CDR3 loop: CASSLGQGRGTEAFF. In DNA form, the CDR3 reads TGTGCCAGCAGCTTGGGGCAGGGACGGGGCACTGAAGCTTTCTTT.

The V gene is TRBV5-1, the J gene TRBJ1-2; D perhaps matches TRBD1 (5 bases). Trimming took 5 bases from V and 4 from J, leaving 15 bases between them. The V gene's germline CDR1 is SGHRS and CDR2 YFSETQ. This CDR3 has 14 residues. Here the CDR3 reads CASSPGDGSYGYTF. As DNA, the CDR3 is TGCGCCAGCAGTCCGGGGGACGGGAGCTATGGCTACACCTTC.

This clone has a handful of counts. The rearrangement joins TRBV18 to TRBJ1-4; D ambiguous. The germline V gene has CDR1 KGHSH and CDR2 LQKENI. The CDR3 loop spans 13 amino acids. With 3 bases removed from V and 4 bases from J, the gap between germline ends came to 6 bases. CDR3 sequence reads: CASSPTSNEKLFF. For the CDR3, the DNA is TGTGCCAGCTCACCGACTAGTAATGAAAAACTGTTTTTT.

The table lists this clone with a few counts. As DNA, the CDR3 is TGTGCCAGCTCACCACCACTAGCGCCGTACAATGAGCAGTTCTTC. Translated: CASSPPLAPYNEQFF. The chain joins TRBV18 to TRBJ2-1; 7 bases agree with TRBD2. The CDR3 sequence is 15 residues long. The V segment lost 0 bases and the J segment 4 bases; nucleotides outside the gene matches: 3. The germline V gene has CDR1 KGHSH and CDR2 LQKENI.

The chain combines TRBV11-2 with TRBJ2-5; TRBD2 agrees at 8 bases. CDR3 size: 17 residues. From germline, CDR1 is SGHAT and CDR2 FQNNGV. J lost 2 bases, V lost 0 bases, and 8 bases had no gene match. CDR3 in amino acids: CASSLEYSSGGQETQYF. CDR3 bases: TGTGCCAGCAGCTTAGAGTATAGTTCGGGGGGGCAAGAGACCCAGTACTTC.

J is TRBJ2-5 and V is TRBV7-3; the D gene is possibly TRBD1 (5 bases). This CDR3 is built from 16 residues. The V gene lost 3 bases and the J gene lost 10 bases, with 24 bases spanning the gap. Looked up from germline, CDR1 is SGHTA and CDR2 is FQGTGA. CDR3 residues: CASSFQPSVAGSDQYF. The DNA of the CDR3 is TGTGCCAGCAGCTTTCAGCCGAGCGTGGCAGGGTCAGACCAGTACTTC.

The rearrangement uses TRBV18 and TRBJ2-3, with D possibly TRBD2 on 5 matching bases. Trimming took 5 bases from V and 4 from J, leaving 10 bases between them. Germline V lookup: CDR1 KGHSH, CDR2 LQKENI. The CDR3 has 13 residues. The CDR3 spells CASSSIGADTQYF. In nucleotides, the CDR3 is TGTGCCAGCTCAAGCATCGGGGCAGATACGCAGTATTTT.

The chain recombines TRBV9 with TRBJ2-7; 14 nucleotides agree with TRBD2. The CDR3 totals 15 residues. With V trimmed by 1 base and J by 5 bases, 2 bases remained unmatched. CDR1 and CDR2 (germline): SGDLS, YYNGEE. CDR3 residues: CASSVTGLAGDEQYF. The CDR3 DNA follows: TGTGCCAGCAGCGTAACGGGACTAGCGGGGGACGAGCAGTACTTC.

This chain connects TRBV5-6 to TRBJ2-3, with 9 positions matching TRBD1. With 3 bases clipped from V and 1 base from J, the junction kept 12 bases outside the gene matches. This CDR3 is built from 18 residues. The germline V gene has CDR1 SGHDT and CDR2 YYEEEE. Here the CDR3 reads CASSSPWTGDGGTDTQYF. The CDR3 DNA is TGTGCCAGCAGCTCCCCCTGGACAGGGGATGGTGGCACAGATACGCAGTATTTT.

The chain employs TRBV10-1 and TRBJ2-7; TRBD1 is a possible D gene (5 bases). Germline lookup yields CDR1 WNHNN and CDR2 SYGVQD (reference sequence). This CDR3 is 13 amino acids long. V lost 6 bases, J lost 3 bases, and 12 bases lay in between. The CDR3 nucleotides read TGCGCCAGCAGCGTCGGACATTTCTACGAGCAGTACTTC. The encoded protein is CASSVGHFYEQYF.

This rearrangement joins TRBV5-1 to TRBJ1-6; D remains ambiguous. Germline values: CDR1 SGHRS, CDR2 YFSETQ. V gave up 5 bases and J gave up 8 bases, with 14 bases separating them. CDR3 length: 14 residues. Here the CDR3 reads CASSQDRVDSPLHF. In nucleotides, the CDR3 is TGCGCCAGCAGTCAGGACCGGGTGGATTCACCCCTCCACTTT.

The V and J genes are TRBV7-3 and TRBJ2-5, with no clear D. Trimming stripped 8 bases from V and 7 bases from J, with 17 bases between. The germline gives CDR1 SGHTA, CDR2 FQGTGA. The CDR3 sequence is 13 residues long. This CDR3 is CASASAGPGTQYF. As DNA, the CDR3 is TGTGCCAGCGCTTCGGCAGGACCGGGGACCCAGTACTTC. Complete variable domain (other parts from reference TRBV7-3 and TRBJ2-5): GAGVSQTPSNKVTEKGKYVELRCDPISGHTALYWYRQSLGQGPEFLIYFQGTGAADDSGLPNDRFFAVRPEGSVSTLKIQRTERGDSAVYLCASASAGPGTQYFGPGTRLLVL.